This T cell receptor (beta chain) was captured by sequencing in a study of blood T cell repertoires in COVID-19. Study information: Sites across the United States, Italy and Spain contributed samples from acute and convalescent COVID-19. The analysed material was cDNA or gDNA that came from T cells, B-cell-depleted T cells, or PBMCs.

Authors' analysis steps: Scientists estimated how many nucleated cells there were by amplifying reference gene primers. Sequencing was performed with immunoSEQ multiplex PCR; in TCRdb, only in-frame clones are kept and a portion is missing. V and J calls and clone size are those listed in that table; D and trimming were worked out from the DNA. The sample includes about 670,000 clones, 85% to 90% of them seen just once. In germline, CDR1 is SEHNR, CDR2 FQNEAQ (reference sequence). After removal of 5 bases from V and 5 bases from J, the junction contained 8 bases not matched to a gene. The CDR3 extends over 15 amino acids.

This chain connects TRBV7-9 to TRBJ2-2, with 7 bases fitting TRBD1. Sequenced: peripheral blood. This clonotype was sampled from a woman aged 18 to 35 with acute or convalescent COVID-19. The DNA of the CDR3 is TGTGCCAGCAGCAGAGACAGGGCAGGGACCGGGGAGCTGTTTTTT. This translates into CASSRDRAGTGELFF.